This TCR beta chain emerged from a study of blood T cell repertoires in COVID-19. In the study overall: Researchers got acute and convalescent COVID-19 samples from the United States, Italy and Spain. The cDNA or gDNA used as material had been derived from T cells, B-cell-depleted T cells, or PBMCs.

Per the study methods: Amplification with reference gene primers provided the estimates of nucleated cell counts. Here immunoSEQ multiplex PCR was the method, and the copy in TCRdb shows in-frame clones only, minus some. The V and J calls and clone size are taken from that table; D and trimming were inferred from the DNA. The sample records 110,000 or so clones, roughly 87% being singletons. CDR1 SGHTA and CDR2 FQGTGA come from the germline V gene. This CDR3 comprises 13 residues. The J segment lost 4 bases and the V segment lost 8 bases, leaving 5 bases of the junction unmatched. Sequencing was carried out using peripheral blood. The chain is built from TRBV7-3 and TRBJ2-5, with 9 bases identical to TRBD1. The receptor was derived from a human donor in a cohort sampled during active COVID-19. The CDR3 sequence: CASGTGGRETQYF. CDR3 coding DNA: TGTGCCAGCGGTACAGGGGGCCGAGAGACCCAGTACTTC.